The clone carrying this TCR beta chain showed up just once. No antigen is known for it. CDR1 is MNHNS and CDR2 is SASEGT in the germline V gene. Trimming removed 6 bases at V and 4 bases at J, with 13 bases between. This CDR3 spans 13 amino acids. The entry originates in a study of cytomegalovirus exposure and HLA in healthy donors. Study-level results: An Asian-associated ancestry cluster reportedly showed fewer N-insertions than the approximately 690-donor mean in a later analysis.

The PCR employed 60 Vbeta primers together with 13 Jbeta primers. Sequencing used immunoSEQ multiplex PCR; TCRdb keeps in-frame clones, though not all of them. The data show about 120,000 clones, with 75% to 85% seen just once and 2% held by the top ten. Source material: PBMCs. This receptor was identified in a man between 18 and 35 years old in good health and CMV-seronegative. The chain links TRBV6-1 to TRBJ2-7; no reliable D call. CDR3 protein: CASRSLNYYEQYF. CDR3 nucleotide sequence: TGTGCCAGCAGGTCCCTTAACTATTACGAGCAGTACTTC.